The clone carrying this T cell receptor beta chain occurred many times. The antigen remains undetermined. These data are taken from a study of T-cell reconstitution after alpha-beta-depleted transplantation in children. Study observations and caveats: Surviving recipient cells, namely T cells and thymic progenitors, were the source of high day-60 TCRbeta diversity in some patients. Newly made T cells mostly supplied T-cell counts and diversity one year after transplant. The origin of alpha-beta T cells about two months after transplant was reportedly several hundred expanded graft clones.

During its preparation, the TCRbeta library received unique molecular identifiers. TCRdb ran MiXCR on the PCR reads and lists one entry per CDR3 protein. This sample carries 200,000 or so distinct CDR3 sequences, 6.3% of them seen once, and the ten largest clones take roughly 4.8%. The CDR3 is 14 amino acids. V gave up 1 base and J gave up 4 bases, with 10 bases separating them. The sequenced sample was PBMCs, obtained before TCRalphabeta/CD19-depleted stem cell transplant. The source is a girl less than two years old with combined immunodeficiency, due to receive a stem cell transplant. The chain has TRBV12-3 or TRBV12-4 and TRBJ2-5; D is ambiguous. The CDR3 loop reads CASSLGGVGETQYF. CDR3 coding DNA: TGTGCCAGCAGTTTAGGTGGGGTCGGAGAGACCCAGTACTTC.